This is a list of T cell receptor beta chains from one sample in a study of patients and donors after allogeneic stem cell transplantation. Each CDR3 protein gets one entry after TCRdb re-called the RT-PCR reads with MiXCR. This sample has under 200,000 distinct CDR3 sequences; approximately 28% occur once, and the top ten carry around 3.2%. Input material: blood, either unsorted or a sorted T cell fraction (not recorded which). These receptors were collected from a human donor who was either an allogeneic HSCT recipient or a stem cell or donor lymphocyte infusion donor (not recorded which). It is not recorded whose cells these are; they may come from a transplant donor. The CDR3 runs from the conserved cysteine through the conserved F or W. The D gene is left open where the match is weak. The listing skips clone size in some rows; elsewhere it reads once, few, many or a size class.

V gene	D gene	J gene	clone size	CDR3 protein	CDR3 DNA
TRBV5-6	-	TRBJ2-3	few	CASSLGRVTQYF	TGTGCCAGCAGCTTAGGGCGAGTTACGCAGTATTTT
TRBV29-1	-	TRBJ2-5	few	CSSCEGSQETQYF	TGCAGCTCCTGCGAGGGGTCCCAAGAGACCCAGTACTTC
TRBV20-1	-	TRBJ2-1	few	CSARGAPSYNEQFF	TGCAGTGCTAGAGGGGCTCCCTCCTACAATGAGCAGTTCTTC
TRBV28	TRBD1	TRBJ1-5	-	CASSEGAQQPQHF	TGTGCCAGCAGTGAGGGGGCTCAACAGCCCCAGCATTTT
TRBV7-6	-	TRBJ2-7	once	CASSLTGGKSFPYEQYF	TGTGCCAGCAGCTTAACGGGGGGCAAGTCCTTCCCTTACGAGCAGTACTTC
TRBV7-8	-	TRBJ2-5	few	CASSLPSGWEQETQYF	TGTGCCAGCAGCTTACCCTCGGGCTGGGAACAAGAGACCCAGTACTTC
TRBV20-1	-	TRBJ1-5	few	CSAFPGGTHQPQHF	TGCAGTGCCTTCCCGGGGGGAACTCATCAGCCCCAGCATTTT
TRBV7-6	-	TRBJ2-7	few	CASSFMGEIYEQYF	TGTGCCAGCAGCTTTATGGGAGAAATCTACGAGCAGTACTTC
TRBV29-1	-	TRBJ1-6	few	CSVEVGDNSPLHF	TGCAGCGTTGAAGTTGGGGACAATTCACCCCTCCACTTT
TRBV27	-	TRBJ2-1	-	CASRPPCSCNEQFF	TGTGCCAGCAGACCACCGTGCTCCTGCAATGAGCAGTTCTTC
TRBV29-1	TRBD2	TRBJ2-1	-	CSVEGKREKGYNEQFF	TGCAGCGTTGAAGGGAAGCGGGAGAAGGGGTACAATGAGCAGTTCTTC
TRBV7-8	-	TRBJ1-5	many	CASRQGNQPQHF	TGTGCCAGCCGACAAGGCAATCAGCCCCAGCATTTT
TRBV5-1	-	TRBJ1-1	few	CASSLELQINTEAFF	TGCGCCAGCAGCTTGGAACTGCAGATTAACACTGAAGCTTTCTTT
TRBV7-9	TRBD1	TRBJ1-4	-	CASSRGQGGNEKLFF	TGTGCCAGCAGCCGAGGACAGGGCGGGAATGAAAAACTGTTTTTT
TRBV12-3/TRBV12-4	TRBD2	TRBJ2-1	-	CASTTPGGYNEQFF	TGTGCCAGCACCACCCCGGGGGGTTACAATGAGCAGTTCTTC
TRBV7-8	-	TRBJ1-5	-	CASSQLGRGYSNQPQHF	TGTGCCAGCAGCCAGCTCGGTCGGGGCTATAGCAATCAGCCCCAGCATTTT
TRBV9	-	TRBJ2-7	-	CASSPHRALYEQYF	TGTGCCAGCAGCCCCCACAGGGCCCTCTACGAGCAGTACTTC
TRBV25-1	TRBD1	TRBJ2-7	few	CASSVRGLGEQYF	TGTGCCAGCAGTGTTAGGGGGCTCGGCGAGCAGTACTTC
TRBV7-2	-	TRBJ1-5	-	CASSLGGAGSNQPRHF	TGTGCCAGCAGCTTGGGAGGGGCCGGTAGCAATCAGCCCCGGCATTTT
TRBV20-1	-	TRBJ2-3	few	CSAKIGWKDTQYF	TGCAGTGCTAAAATAGGGTGGAAAGATACGCAGTATTTT
TRBV10-2	-	TRBJ1-1	once	CATVYGAEAFF	TGCGCCACCGTCTACGGGGCTGAAGCTTTCTTT
TRBV4-3	-	TRBJ1-1	few	CASSRDGMRTEAFF	TGCGCCAGCAGCCGAGACGGGATGAGGACTGAAGCTTTCTTT
TRBV6-2/TRBV6-3	-	TRBJ1-5	few	CASSYGGPQHF	TGTGCCAGCAGTTACGGCGGGCCCCAGCATTTT
TRBV5-6	TRBD1	TRBJ1-2	few	CASSIPPGQGNYGYTF	TGTGCCAGCAGCATACCTCCGGGACAGGGTAACTATGGCTACACCTTC
TRBV12-3/TRBV12-4	-	TRBJ1-1	-	CASSSPRADANTEAFF	TGTGCCAGCAGTAGCCCCAGGGCTGATGCGAACACTGAAGCTTTCTTT
TRBV20-1	-	TRBJ2-7	-	CSARLFSYEQYF	TGCAGTGCTAGACTATTCTCCTACGAGCAGTACTTC
TRBV21-1	-	TRBJ2-7	few	CASRTDLLLYEQYF	TGTGCCAGCAGAACAGATCTCCTTTTGTACGAGCAGTACTTC
TRBV18	-	TRBJ2-5	-	CASSPGAETQYF	TGTGCCAGCTCCCCGGGAGCTGAGACCCAGTACTTC
TRBV5-6	-	TRBJ1-4	many	CASSPWGRKLFF	TGTGCCAGCAGCCCGTGGGGCAGAAAACTGTTTTTT
TRBV3-1	-	TRBJ2-3	few	CASSQGGTSTDTQYF	TGTGCCAGCAGCCAAGGCGGGACTAGCACAGATACGCAGTATTTT
TRBV5-6	TRBD2	TRBJ2-7	-	CASSLGRTSGSNEQYF	TGTGCCAGCAGCTTGGGAAGGACTAGCGGGAGTAACGAGCAGTACTTC
TRBV11-3	-	TRBJ2-1	-	CASSLSAGNEQFF	TGTGCCAGCAGCTTAAGTGCAGGCAATGAGCAGTTCTTC
TRBV5-5	-	TRBJ1-6	many	CASSLEWGTPLHF	TGTGCCAGCAGCTTGGAATGGGGTACACCCCTCCACTTT